This T cell receptor beta chain derives from a study of brain T cells in children with intractable seizures (dated by TCRdb to the early 2020s). General notes on the study: Resected brain tissue from roughly 50 pediatric epilepsy surgery cases was first screened for immune gene transcripts using a NanoString immunology panel. Among the 12 selected surgery cases, pre-surgery blood was additionally sequenced for eight, leaving four cases with brain tissue only.

On this clone itself: Its target antigen remains unknown. Per-base qualities were not stored, and no clone one base away is much larger.

The immunoSEQ assay was applied to genomic DNA to generate the TCR beta chain sequences. The paper's data handling went like this. CDR3 sequences that did not begin with the conserved framework cysteine at position 104 were removed by hand. Clonality was calculated as one minus the normalized Shannon's Diversity Index, with values ranging from 0 (maximal diversity) to 1 (oligoclonal). Chi-squared comparison-of-proportions tests assessed whether the same CDR3 differed in frequency between samples, such as brain versus blood. Public clonotypes were found through immuneACCESS searches, while the VDJdb browser was used to judge similarity to known antiviral clonotypes. TCRdb provides this immuneACCESS table in a form limited to in-frame rearrangements. Some clones are lacking; in checked studies, under half of them reflect an unresolved V gene, and why the rest are absent is not known. From that table come the V and J calls and clone size; the DNA was used to work out D and trimming. Counted in this sample were 55,000 to 80,000 clones; approximately 95% of them appeared once. Approximately 0.37% of the sample belongs to the ten largest clones.

The time point label corresponds to: resected brain tissue, or blood drawn just prior to surgery. The surgery cases that showed the highest brain T cell transcript signatures were chosen for TCR beta chain sequencing of brain tissue, and of blood when it was available. Before surgery, the patients had been given at least one anti-epileptic drug. The TCR-sequenced patients were children whose drug-resistant epilepsy was caused by tuberous sclerosis complex, focal cortical dysplasia, Rasmussen encephalitis or hemimegalencephaly. Blood was drawn right before the epilepsy surgery. Bulk genomic DNA was extracted from unsorted brain tissue and whole blood with the Monarch genomic DNA purification kit. Taken from cysteine to phenylalanine, the CDR3 has 13 residues. The sequence is cut down to CDR3 DNA, 39 bases in frame from base 1. The trim is 6 bases for V and 4 bases for J, with a gap of 12 bases between the germline ends. Taken from the germline V gene, the CDR1 and CDR2 loops are MNHEY and SVGAGI.

Overall results and qualifications from the work: Viral specificity was inferred only from CDR3 sequence similarity, and patients' HCMV serostatus was unknown. Because sequencing depth was different between pre-surgery and post-surgery blood, clones absent from the pre-surgery sample may reflect undersampling.

The V gene is TRBV6-5 and the J gene is TRBJ1-2; tentative D gene TRBD1, with 5 bases matching. The sample was peripheral blood, taken at surgery. The sequence was collected from a boy in the first two years of life with focal cortical dysplasia and intractable seizures. The CDR3 loop reads CASRGDGVYGYTF. The DNA sequence reads TGTGCCAGCAGAGGGGACGGAGTCTATGGCTACACCTTC.